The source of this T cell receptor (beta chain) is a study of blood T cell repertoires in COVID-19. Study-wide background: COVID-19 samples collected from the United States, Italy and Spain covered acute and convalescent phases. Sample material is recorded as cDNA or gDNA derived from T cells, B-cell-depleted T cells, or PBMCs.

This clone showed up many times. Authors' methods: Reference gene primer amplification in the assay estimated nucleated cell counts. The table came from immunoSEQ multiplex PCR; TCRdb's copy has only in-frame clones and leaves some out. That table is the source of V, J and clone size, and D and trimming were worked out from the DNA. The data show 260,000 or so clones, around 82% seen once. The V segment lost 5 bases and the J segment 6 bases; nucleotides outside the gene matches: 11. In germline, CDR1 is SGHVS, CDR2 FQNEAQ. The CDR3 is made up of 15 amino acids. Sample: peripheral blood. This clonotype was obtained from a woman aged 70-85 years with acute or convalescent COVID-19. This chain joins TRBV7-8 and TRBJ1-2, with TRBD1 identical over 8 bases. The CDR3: CASSPPGQAANGYTF. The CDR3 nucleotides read TGTGCCAGCAGCCCCCCGGGACAGGCCGCTAATGGCTACACCTTC.